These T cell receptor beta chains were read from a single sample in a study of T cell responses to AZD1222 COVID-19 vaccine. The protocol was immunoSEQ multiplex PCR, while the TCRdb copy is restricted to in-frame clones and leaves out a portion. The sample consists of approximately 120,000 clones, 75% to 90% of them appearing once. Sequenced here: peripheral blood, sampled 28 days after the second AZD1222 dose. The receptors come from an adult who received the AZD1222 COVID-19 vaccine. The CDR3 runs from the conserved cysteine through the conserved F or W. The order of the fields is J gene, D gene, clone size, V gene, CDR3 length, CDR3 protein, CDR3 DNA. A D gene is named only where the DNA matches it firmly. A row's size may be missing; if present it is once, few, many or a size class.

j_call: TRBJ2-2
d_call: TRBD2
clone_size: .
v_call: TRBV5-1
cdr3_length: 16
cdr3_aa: CASSLRPGGNTGELFF
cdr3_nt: TGCGCCAGCAGCTTACGTCCGGGGGGGAACACCGGGGAGCTGTTTTTT

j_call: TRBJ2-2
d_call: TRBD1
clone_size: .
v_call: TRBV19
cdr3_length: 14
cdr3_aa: CASSPGQRTGELFF
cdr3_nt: TGTGCCAGTAGCCCGGGACAGCGCACCGGGGAGCTGTTTTTT

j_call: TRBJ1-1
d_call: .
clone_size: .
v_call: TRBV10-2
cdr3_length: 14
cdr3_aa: CASSESAGNTEAFF
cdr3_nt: TGCGCCAGCAGTGAGTCGGCAGGGAACACTGAAGCTTTCTTT

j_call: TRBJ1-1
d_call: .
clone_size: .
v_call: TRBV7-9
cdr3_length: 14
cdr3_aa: CASSFTDANTEAFF
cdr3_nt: TGTGCCAGCAGCTTTACCGACGCGAACACTGAAGCTTTCTTT

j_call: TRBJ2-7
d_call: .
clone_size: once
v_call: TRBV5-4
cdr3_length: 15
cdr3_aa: CASSTGRDSSYEQYF
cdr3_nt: TGTGCCAGCAGCACGGGCAGGGATTCCTCCTACGAGCAGTACTTC

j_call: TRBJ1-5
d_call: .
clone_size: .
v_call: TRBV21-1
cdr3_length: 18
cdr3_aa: CASSKAPPGGKDAQPQHF
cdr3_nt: TGTGCCAGCAGCAAAGCGCCTCCGGGGGGGAAGGACGCTCAGCCCCAGCATTTT

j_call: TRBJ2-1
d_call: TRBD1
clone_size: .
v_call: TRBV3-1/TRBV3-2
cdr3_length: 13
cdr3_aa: CATGDSSYNEQFF
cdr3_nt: TGTGCCACCGGGGACAGCTCCTACAATGAGCAGTTCTTC

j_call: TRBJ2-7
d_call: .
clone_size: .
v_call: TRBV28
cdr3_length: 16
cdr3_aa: CASSFRILGIGYEQYF
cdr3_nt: TGTGCCAGCAGTTTCCGGATACTGGGGATAGGCTACGAGCAGTACTTC

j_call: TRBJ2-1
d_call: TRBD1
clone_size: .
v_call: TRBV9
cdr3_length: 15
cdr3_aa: CASSGTGQGAREQFF
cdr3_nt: TGTGCCAGCAGCGGCACGGGACAGGGGGCTCGGGAGCAGTTCTTC

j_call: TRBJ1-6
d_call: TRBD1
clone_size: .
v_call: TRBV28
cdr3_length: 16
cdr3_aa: CASSPSNRGRNSPLHF
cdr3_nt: TGTGCCAGCAGCCCCTCAAACAGGGGGAGAAATTCACCCCTCCACTTT

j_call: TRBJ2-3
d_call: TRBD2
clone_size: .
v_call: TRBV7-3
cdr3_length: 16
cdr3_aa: CASSPMTSGDTDTQYF
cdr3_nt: TGTGCCAGCAGCCCCATGACTAGCGGAGACACAGATACGCAGTATTTT

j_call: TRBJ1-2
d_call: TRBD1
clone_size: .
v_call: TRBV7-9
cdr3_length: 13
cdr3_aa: CASKGQLNYGYTF
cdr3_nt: TGTGCCAGCAAGGGACAGCTTAACTATGGCTACACCTTC

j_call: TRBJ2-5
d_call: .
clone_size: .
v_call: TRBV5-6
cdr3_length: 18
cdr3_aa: CASSSTGQPSVAEGTQYF
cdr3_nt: TGTGCCAGCAGCTCTACGGGACAGCCCTCTGTGGCGGAGGGGACCCAGTACTTC

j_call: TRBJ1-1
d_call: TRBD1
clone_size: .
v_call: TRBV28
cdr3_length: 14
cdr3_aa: CASSLDRGLSLAFF
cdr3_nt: TGTGCCAGCAGTTTGGACAGGGGGCTAAGTTTAGCTTTCTTT

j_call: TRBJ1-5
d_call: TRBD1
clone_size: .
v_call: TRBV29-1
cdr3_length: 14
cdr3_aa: CSVELGTGNQPQHF
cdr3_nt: TGCAGCGTTGAACTAGGGACAGGGAATCAGCCCCAGCATTTT

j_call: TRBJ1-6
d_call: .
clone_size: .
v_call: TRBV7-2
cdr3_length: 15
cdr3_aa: CASSPPGGANSPLHF
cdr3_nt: TGTGCCAGCAGCCCCCCCGGGGGGGCAAATTCACCCCTCCACTTT

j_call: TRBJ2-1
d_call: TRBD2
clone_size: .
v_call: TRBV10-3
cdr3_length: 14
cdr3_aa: CAINSGGAYNEQFF
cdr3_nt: TGTGCCATTAATAGCGGGGGGGCCTACAATGAGCAGTTCTTC

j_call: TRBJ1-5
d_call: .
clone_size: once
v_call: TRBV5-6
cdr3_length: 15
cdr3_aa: CASNFLGGRTEAQHF
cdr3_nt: TGTGCCAGCAACTTCCTTGGGGGACGAACCGAGGCCCAGCATTTT

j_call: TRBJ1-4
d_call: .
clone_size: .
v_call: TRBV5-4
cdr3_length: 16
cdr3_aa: CASSLDVLGGSEKLFF
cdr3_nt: TGTGCCAGCAGCTTGGACGTACTGGGGGGAAGTGAAAAACTGTTTTTT

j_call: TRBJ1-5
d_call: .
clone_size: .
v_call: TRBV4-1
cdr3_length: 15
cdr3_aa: CASSQEGQLRQPQHF
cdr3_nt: TGCGCCAGCAGCCAAGAAGGACAGCTCCGGCAGCCCCAGCATTTT

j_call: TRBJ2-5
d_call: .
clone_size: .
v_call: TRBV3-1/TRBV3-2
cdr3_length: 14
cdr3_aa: CASSPGHLAETQYF
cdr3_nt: TGTGCCAGCAGCCCCGGACACCTAGCAGAGACCCAGTACTTC

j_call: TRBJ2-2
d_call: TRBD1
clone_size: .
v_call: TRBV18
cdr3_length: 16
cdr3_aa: CASSPRDRGYTGELFF
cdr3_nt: TGTGCCAGCTCGCCCAGGGACAGGGGGTACACCGGGGAGCTGTTTTTT

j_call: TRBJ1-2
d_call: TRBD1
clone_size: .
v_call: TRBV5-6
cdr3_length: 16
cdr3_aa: CASSLYGLDRDYGYTF
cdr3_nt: TGTGCCAGCAGCTTGTATGGACTGGACAGGGACTATGGCTACACCTTC

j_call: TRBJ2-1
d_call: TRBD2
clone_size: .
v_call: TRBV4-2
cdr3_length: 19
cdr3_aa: CASSRGLADEMSSYNEQFF
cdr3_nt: TGTGCCAGCAGCCGTGGACTAGCAGACGAGATGAGCTCCTACAATGAGCAGTTCTTC

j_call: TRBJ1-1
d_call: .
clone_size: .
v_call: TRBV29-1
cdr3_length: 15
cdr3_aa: CSVEGVGTANTEAFF
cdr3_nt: TGCAGCGTTGAAGGGGTAGGTACAGCGAACACTGAAGCTTTCTTT

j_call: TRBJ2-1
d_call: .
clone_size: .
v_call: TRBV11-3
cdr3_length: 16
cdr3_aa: CASSLGGRGEANEQFF
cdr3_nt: TGTGCCAGCAGCTTAGGAGGCAGGGGGGAGGCAAATGAGCAGTTCTTC

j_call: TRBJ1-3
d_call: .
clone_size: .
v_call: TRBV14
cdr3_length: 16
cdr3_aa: CASSQYVATSGNTIYF
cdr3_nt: TGTGCCAGCAGCCAGTACGTGGCCACCTCTGGAAACACCATATATTTT

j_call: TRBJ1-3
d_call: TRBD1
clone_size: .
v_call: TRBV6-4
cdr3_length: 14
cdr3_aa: CASVRGYPGNTIYF
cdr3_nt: TGTGCCAGCGTCAGGGGGTACCCTGGAAACACCATATATTTT

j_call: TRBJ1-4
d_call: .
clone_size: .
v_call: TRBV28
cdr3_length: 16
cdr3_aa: CASRGPRNATNEKLFF
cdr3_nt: TGTGCCAGCAGAGGACCGCGAAATGCAACTAATGAAAAACTGTTTTTT

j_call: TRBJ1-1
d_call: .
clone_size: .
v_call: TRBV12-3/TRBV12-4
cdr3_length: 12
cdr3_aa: CASSLFRAEAFF
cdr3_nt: TGTGCCAGCAGTCTTTTCCGGGCTGAAGCTTTCTTT

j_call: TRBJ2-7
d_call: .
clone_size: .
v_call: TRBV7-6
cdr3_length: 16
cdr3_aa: CASSLVSVGETYEQYF
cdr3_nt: TGTGCCAGCAGCTTAGTTTCGGTAGGGGAGACCTACGAGCAGTACTTC

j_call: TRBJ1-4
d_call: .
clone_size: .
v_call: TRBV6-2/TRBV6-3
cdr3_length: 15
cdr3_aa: CASSYSIGRKEKLFF
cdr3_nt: TGTGCCAGCAGTTACTCGATTGGGAGGAAAGAAAAACTGTTTTTT

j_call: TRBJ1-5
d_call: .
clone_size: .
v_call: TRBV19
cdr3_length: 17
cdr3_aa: CASSIPQGGVSNQPQHF
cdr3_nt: TGTGCCAGTAGTATACCACAGGGTGGCGTGTCAAATCAGCCCCAGCATTTT

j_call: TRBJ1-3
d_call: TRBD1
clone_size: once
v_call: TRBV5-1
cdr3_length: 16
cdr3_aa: CASSLVGTGNGNTIYF
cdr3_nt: TGCGCCAGCAGCTTGGTGGGGACAGGGAACGGAAACACCATATATTTT

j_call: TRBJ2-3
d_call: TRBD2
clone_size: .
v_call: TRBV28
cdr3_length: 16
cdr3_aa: CASSTSGLAVRDTQYF
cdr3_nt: TGTGCCAGCAGCACCTCGGGACTAGCGGTACGAGATACGCAGTATTTT

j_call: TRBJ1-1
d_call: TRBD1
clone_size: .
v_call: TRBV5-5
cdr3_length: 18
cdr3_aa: CASSSLRRTGAKNTEAFF
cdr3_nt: TGTGCCAGCAGCTCCCTTAGAAGGACAGGGGCAAAGAACACTGAAGCTTTCTTT

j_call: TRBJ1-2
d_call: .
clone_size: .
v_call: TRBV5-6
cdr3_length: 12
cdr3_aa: CASSLDRDGYTF
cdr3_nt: TGTGCCAGCAGCTTGGACAGGGATGGCTACACCTTC

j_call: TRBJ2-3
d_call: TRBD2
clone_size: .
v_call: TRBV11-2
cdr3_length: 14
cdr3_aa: CASSLTQGLAGQYF
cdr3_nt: TGTGCCAGCAGCTTGACCCAGGGACTAGCGGGGCAGTATTTT

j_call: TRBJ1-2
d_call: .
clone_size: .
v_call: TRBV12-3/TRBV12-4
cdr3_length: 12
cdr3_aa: CASSFGFDGYTF
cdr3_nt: TGTGCCAGCAGTTTTGGTTTCGACGGCTACACCTTC

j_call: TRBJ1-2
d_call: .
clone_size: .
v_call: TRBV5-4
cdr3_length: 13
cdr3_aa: CASSLESQDGYTF
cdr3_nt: TGTGCCAGCAGCTTGGAGTCCCAGGATGGCTACACCTTC

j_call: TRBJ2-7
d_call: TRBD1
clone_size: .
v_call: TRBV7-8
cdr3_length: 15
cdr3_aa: CASSLDRVKSREQYF
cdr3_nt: TGTGCCAGCAGCTTGGACAGGGTAAAGTCCCGCGAGCAGTACTTC

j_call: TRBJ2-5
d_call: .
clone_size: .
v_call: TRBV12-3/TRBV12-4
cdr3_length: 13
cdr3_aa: CASMGRAQETQYF
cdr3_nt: TGTGCCAGCATGGGCAGGGCCCAAGAGACCCAGTACTTC

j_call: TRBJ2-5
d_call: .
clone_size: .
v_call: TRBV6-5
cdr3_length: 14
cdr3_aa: CASSTRPVGETQYF
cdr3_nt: TGTGCCAGCAGTACTCGTCCTGTCGGGGAGACCCAGTACTTC

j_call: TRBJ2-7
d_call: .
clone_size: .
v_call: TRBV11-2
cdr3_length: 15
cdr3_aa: CASSLDRGRVHEQYF
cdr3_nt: TGTGCCAGCAGCTTAGATAGGGGGAGGGTACACGAGCAGTACTTC

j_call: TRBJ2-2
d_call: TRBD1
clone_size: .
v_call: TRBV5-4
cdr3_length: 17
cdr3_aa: CASSTGGTGGNTGELFF
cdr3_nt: TGTGCCAGCAGCACCGGGGGGACAGGGGGTAACACCGGGGAGCTGTTTTTT

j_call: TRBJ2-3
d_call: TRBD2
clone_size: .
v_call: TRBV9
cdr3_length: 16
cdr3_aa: CASSVGPSGHTDTQYF
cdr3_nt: TGTGCCAGCAGCGTAGGGCCTAGCGGGCACACAGATACGCAGTATTTT

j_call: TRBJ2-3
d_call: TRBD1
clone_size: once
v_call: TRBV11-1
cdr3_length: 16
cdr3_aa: CASQPGGRGGTDTQYF
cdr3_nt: TGTGCCAGCCAACCAGGGGGCAGGGGTGGCACAGATACGCAGTATTTT

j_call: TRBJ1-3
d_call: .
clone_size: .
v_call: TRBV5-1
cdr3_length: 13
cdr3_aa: CASSGGSGNTIYF
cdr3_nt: TGCGCCAGCAGCGGGGGGTCTGGAAACACCATATATTTT

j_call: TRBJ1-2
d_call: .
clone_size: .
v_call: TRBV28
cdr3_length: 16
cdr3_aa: CASSSLTGTRASGYTF
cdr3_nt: TGTGCCAGCAGTTCTCTAACGGGGACAAGAGCATCTGGCTACACCTTC

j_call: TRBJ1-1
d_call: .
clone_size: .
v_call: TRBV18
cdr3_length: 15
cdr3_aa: CASSPQREVNTEAFF
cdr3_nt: TGTGCCAGCTCACCGCAGAGGGAGGTGAACACTGAAGCTTTCTTT

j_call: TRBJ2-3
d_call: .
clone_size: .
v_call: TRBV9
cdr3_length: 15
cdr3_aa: CASSVSTGYTDTQYF
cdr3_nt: TGTGCCAGCAGCGTATCGACAGGATACACAGATACGCAGTATTTT

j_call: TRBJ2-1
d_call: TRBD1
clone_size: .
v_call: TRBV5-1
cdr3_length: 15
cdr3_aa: CASSSGGVDYNEQFF
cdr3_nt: TGCGCCAGCAGCTCAGGGGGCGTGGATTACAATGAGCAGTTCTTC

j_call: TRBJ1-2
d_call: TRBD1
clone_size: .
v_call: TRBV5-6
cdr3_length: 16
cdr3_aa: CASSWDRGSGGYGYTF
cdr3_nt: TGTGCCAGCAGCTGGGACAGGGGGTCCGGCGGCTATGGCTACACCTTC

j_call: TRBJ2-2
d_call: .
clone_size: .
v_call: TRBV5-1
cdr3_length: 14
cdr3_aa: CASSPRDVDGELFF
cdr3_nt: TGCGCCAGCAGCCCCCGGGACGTAGACGGGGAGCTGTTTTTT

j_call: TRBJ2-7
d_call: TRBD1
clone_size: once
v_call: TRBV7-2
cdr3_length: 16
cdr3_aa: CASSFFQWDSSYEQYF
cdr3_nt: TGTGCCAGCAGCTTTTTCCAGTGGGACAGCTCCTACGAGCAGTACTTC